Given below is one T cell receptor (beta chain) in context. This clonotype came up many times. The clone's antigen remains unknown. No much larger clone exists at a distance of one base, and base qualities are not known. The source of the sample is a study of T-cell memory formation after mild COVID-19 (dated by TCRdb to the early 2020s). Study-level background: TCR sequence clusters from the two donors were largely donor specific. T-cell clones expanding and contracting after mild COVID-19 in a couple of donors were tracked by longitudinal TCRalpha and TCRbeta repertoire sequencing. The cohort comprised two young, previously healthy adult volunteers, one female and one male. The paper's findings and limits, for the study overall: SARS-CoV-2 specificity of the second-wave clones peaking on day 37 was not confirmed. Some responding clones were detected in pre-infection memory, suggesting pre-existing cross-reactive memory T cells joined the SARS-CoV-2 response. Contracting CD4+ clones were found mainly in CM and EM memory subsets, while CD8+ clones were enriched in EMRA. Clones contracting from day 15 to 85 had balanced CD4/CD8 phenotypes, while a second wave expanding from day 15 to 37 was biased towards CD4+. The study covered only two mild cases, and larger cohorts including severe cases with pre-infection samples were considered necessary.

Ficoll-Paque density gradient centrifugation was the method used to isolate PBMCs. Instrument used: Illumina NovaSeq 6000. TCRalpha and TCRbeta cDNA libraries were constructed by 5'RACE with constant-segment primers, with sample barcodes and unique molecular identifiers being introduced. RNA was extracted from every sample with Trizol reagent. Libraries were amplified in two PCR steps, with a second sample barcode and Illumina TruSeq adapters added in the second step. Sequencing of libraries was performed on an Illumina NovaSeq with 2 x 150 bp paired-end reads. For the original study's pipeline: Demultiplexing of reads and collapsing into UMI-guided consensus sequences were performed with migec v1.2.7. With mixcr v2.1.11, UMI consensuses were aligned to TRA and TRB V and J templates and assembled into clonotypes. Clonotypes were classified as expanded or contracted when called significant by both edgeR and NoisET, with noise models trained on biological replicates. For edgeR calls, the thresholds were a false discovery rate-adjusted p below 0.01 and a log2 fold-change of 1. PCA with hierarchical clustering of max-normalized trajectories of the 1000 most abundant clonotypes was used as exploratory dynamics analysis. Separately sequenced CD4+ and CD8+ repertoires were used to assign the CD4 or CD8 phenotype of responding clones. TCRdb reworked the public reads: Q25 trimming with fastp, MiXCR clone assembly, productive beta chains retained. Rows are combined by CDR3 protein, so each entry shows the most common genes and DNA. The V and J calls, along with clone size, are taken from TCRdb and not from the paper's own processing. In all, the sample holds about 400,000 distinct CDR3 sequences, and approximately 19% of those were seen once. The biggest ten clones account for roughly 21% of the sample.

CDR1 and CDR2, per the germline V gene (reference sequence), are DFQATT and SNEGSKA. The germline V end is reduced by 3 bases and the J end by 4 bases; junction bases left unmatched: 15. Counted from cysteine to phenylalanine, this CDR3 has 18 amino acids. Only the CDR3 part of the read is kept: 54 bases, read in frame from the first base. The source material was PBMCs or a T cell subset sorted from them (not recorded which). The TCR sequence derives from a man between 18 and 29 years old who had mild COVID-19 (a few samples of this study predate the infection). The sample titles of this study are shuffled in the database, so cell type and time point are left out; the donor was told from shared clones. This chain is built from TRBV20-1 and TRBJ2-3, with 11 middle bases fitting TRBD2. The nucleotide sequence is TGCAGTGCTAGCCCCATGAAGCGTAGCGGGGGGGCTCCAGATACGCAGTATTTT. This is translated as CSASPMKRSGGAPDTQYF.